One and the same sample provided the 23 T cell receptor beta chains below, sequenced in a study of OX40 agonist ivuxolimab in advanced cancers. TCRdb's copy holds only in-frame clones and misses some; the assay was immunoSEQ multiplex PCR. The sample lists 15,000 to 20,000 clones, 75% to 90% seen once, with under 35% in the top ten. The sequenced sample was CD4+ or CD8+ T cells sorted from blood, obtained in a trial of the OX40 agonist ivuxolimab. The receptors were sampled from an adult with an advanced solid tumor such as melanoma, head and neck, liver or kidney cancer.

The chain combines TRBV7-8 with TRBJ2-3; tentative D call: TRBD2 (7 bases). The CDR3 has 14 residues. The V and J ends lost 0 bases and 8 bases respectively, with 12 bases between them. From germline, CDR1 is SGHVS and CDR2 FQNEAQ. The CDR3 sequence is CASSLARGGGTQYF. The CDR3 nucleotides are TGTGCCAGCAGCTTAGCGCGGGGAGGGGGTACGCAGTATTTT.

The genes are TRBV4-1 and TRBJ1-2; tentative D call: TRBD1 (5 bases). The germline V gene encodes CDR1 MGHRA and CDR2 YSYEKL. This CDR3 region has 15 residues. Trimming left V 4 bases short and J 5 bases short, with 17 bases between. The CDR3 is CASSPPGPASYGYTF. The CDR3 coding sequence is TGCGCCAGCAGCCCACCGGGACCAGCTTCTTATGGCTACACCTTC.

The chain uses TRBV4-2 and TRBJ1-4, with no clear D. V was shortened by 2 bases and J by 0 bases, with 13 bases between the two germline ends. CDR1 and CDR2 (germline): LGHNA, YNFKEQ. The CDR3 extends over 17 amino acids. In nucleotides, the CDR3 is TGTGCCAGCAGCCAAAGCGGTACGGAGACAACTAATGAAAAACTGTTTTTT. This gives the protein CASSQSGTETTNEKLFF.

In nucleotides, the CDR3 is TGTGCCAGCAGTTTCGGGGGGGCGGGAGGGCCTATGGGGGAGCTGTTTTTT. This gives the protein CASSFGGAGGPMGELFF. The genes are TRBV27 and TRBJ2-2; 9 nucleotides line up with TRBD2. The CDR3 covers 17 residues. The V gene's germline CDR1 is MNHEY and CDR2 SMNVEV (reference sequence). J gave up 8 bases and V 3 bases, and 13 bases lay outside the gene matches.

The chain links TRBV19 to TRBJ2-3, with 14 bases matching TRBD2. V dropped 5 bases and J dropped 5; count of bases not matched to a gene: 6. In germline, CDR1 is LNHDA, CDR2 SQIVND (reference sequence). This CDR3 is built from 16 residues. The CDR3 coding sequence is TGTGCCAGTAGTTTCCCGGGACTAGCGGGGGAAGATACGCAGTATTTT. It translates to CASSFPGLAGEDTQYF.

The chain carries TRBV27 and TRBJ2-7, with D perhaps matching TRBD1 or TRBD2 (5 bases each). CDR1 is MNHEY, CDR2 SMNVEV, per germline (reference sequence). With 9 bases removed from V and 3 bases from J, the gap between germline ends came to 15 bases. The CDR3 is made up of 13 amino acids. The CDR3 DNA follows: TGTGCCAGTGGTCCGGGACCGAACTACGAGCAGTACTTC. Protein sequence: CASGPGPNYEQYF.

A remark on this clone: A read error may produce the germline difference seen at one junction end. Here the CDR3 reads CASSQEVSHNEQFF. DNA of the CDR3: TGTGCCAGCAGCCAGGAGGTCTCCCACAATGAGCAGTTCTTC. V gene TRBV7-6 combines with J gene TRBJ2-1; TRBD2 might be the D (5 bases). This CDR3 contains 14 residues. Germline V gene sequence: CDR1 SGHVS, CDR2 FNYEAQ.

V gene TRBV9 combines with J gene TRBJ2-2, with D uncertain. Germline CDR1 SGDLS, CDR2 YYNGEE. V gave up 0 bases and J gave up 10 bases, with 7 bases separating them. The CDR3 has 12 amino acids. CDR3 in amino acids: CASSVVSEELFF. The CDR3 region has the DNA TGTGCCAGCAGCGTAGTATCCGAGGAGCTGTTTTTT.

This clone was found once. The chain couples TRBV19 to TRBJ1-5; maybe TRBD1 (5 bases). This CDR3 region has 14 residues. V lost 7 bases and J lost 4, with 14 bases in between. Germline V gives CDR1 LNHDA, CDR2 SQIVND (reference sequence). Written as DNA, the CDR3 is TGTGCCAGTAACCTAATCGGGGGGAATCAGCCCCAGCATTTT. Translated: CASNLIGGNQPQHF.

V gene TRBV9 combines with J gene TRBJ1-2, with 11 bases identical to TRBD1. Trimming at V came to 3 bases and at J to 8 bases, leaving 0 bases not matched to a gene. The CDR3 sequence is 12 residues long. CDR1 and CDR2 from the germline V gene are SGDLS and YYNGEE. Here the CDR3 reads CASSGTGGGYTF. In DNA, the CDR3 is TGTGCCAGCAGCGGGACAGGGGGCGGCTACACCTTC. Filled out from reference TRBV9 and TRBJ1-2, the complete variable domain reads DSGVTQTPKHLITATGQRVTLRCSPRSGDLSVYWYQQSLDQGLQFLIQYYNGEERAKGNILERFSAQQFPDLHSELNLSSLELGDSALYFCASSGTGGGYTFGSGTRLTVV.

The rearrangement uses TRBV18 and TRBJ2-1; 15 nucleotides match TRBD2. This CDR3 is 19 amino acids long. The V segment lost 6 bases and the J segment 2 bases; nucleotides outside the gene matches: 11. CDR1 and CDR2 from the germline V gene are KGHSH and LQKENI. CDR3 sequence (DNA): TGTGCCAGCTCGCCTGGGACTAGCGGGGGGAGGGGACCCTACAATGAGCAGTTCTTC. This codes for CASSPGTSGGRGPYNEQFF.

The rearrangement uses TRBV7-2 and TRBJ2-7; perhaps TRBD1 as D (6 bases). Germline CDR1 is SGHTA and CDR2 is FQGNSA. V was pared by 6 bases and J by 2 bases, with 14 bases between. The CDR3 consists of 14 residues. The DNA for the CDR3 is TGTGCCAGCAGTCCAAACAGGGTGACCTACGAGCAGTACTTC. It yields the protein CASSPNRVTYEQYF.

The V and J genes are TRBV19 and TRBJ1-1; D unclear. Germline V gene lookup returns CDR1 LNHDA and CDR2 SQIVND (reference sequence). V was trimmed by 3 bases and J by 11 bases, leaving 19 bases between them. The CDR3 is 14 residues long. The CDR3 region is CASSIEEGSGGAFF. The DNA of the CDR3 is TGTGCCAGTAGTATTGAGGAGGGATCCGGAGGGGCTTTCTTT.

This clone showed up just a few times. The CDR3: CASSIGTRGEQYF. The CDR3 DNA follows: TGTGCCAGTAGTATAGGCACCAGGGGGGAGCAGTACTTC. The V call is TRBV19, the J call TRBJ2-7, with TRBD1 identical over 7 bases. The ends lost 1 base at V and 7 bases at J; junction bases unmatched: 4. The V gene's germline CDR1 is LNHDA and CDR2 SQIVND (reference sequence). The CDR3 has 13 residues.

CDR3 DNA sequence: TGTGCCAGCAGCTTCGGGACTAGCGGCACAGATACGCAGTATTTT. As protein: CASSFGTSGTDTQYF. The gene calls are TRBV6-4 and TRBJ2-3; TRBD2 agrees at 10 bases. CDR1 is MRHNA, CDR2 SNTAGT, per germline. J gave up 1 base and V 6 bases, and 4 bases lay outside the gene matches. This CDR3 has 15 amino acids.

The sample holds a few counts of this clone. The rearrangement joins TRBV7-8 to TRBJ1-2, with 10 bases aligning to TRBD1. CDR3 size: 19 residues. Losses at the gene ends were 1 base for V and 6 bases for J; bases not matched to a gene: 17. The V gene's germline CDR1 is SGHVS and CDR2 FQNEAQ. CDR3 residues: CASSLDRAVYLTGGHGYTF. The CDR3 bases are TGTGCCAGCAGCTTAGATAGGGCCGTATACTTGACAGGGGGCCATGGCTACACCTTC.

J is TRBJ2-7 and V is TRBV21-1; the D call of TRBD2 is as the table states it, not checked on the DNA. TRBV21-1 has pseudogene status. The CDR3 totals 16 residues. CDR3 nucleotides: TGTGCCAGCAGCAAGTTCGGGACTAGCGGCCCCTACGAGCAGTACTTC. Translated: CASSKFGTSGPYEQYF.

This chain connects TRBV5-1 to TRBJ2-1; 9 bases map to TRBD2. J was trimmed by 4 bases and V by 1 base; bases with no gene match: 12. CDR3 length: 18 residues. Germline lookup yields CDR1 SGHRS and CDR2 YFSETQ. CDR3 region: CASSLTKAGGPYYNEQFF. The CDR3 DNA sequence: TGCGCCAGCAGCTTGACTAAAGCGGGAGGCCCGTATTACAATGAGCAGTTCTTC. The variable domain in full, with the rest retrieved from reference TRBV5-1 and TRBJ2-1, is KAGVTQTPRYLIKTRGQQVTLSCSPISGHRSVSWYQQTPGQGLQFLFEYFSETQRNKGNFPGRFSGRQFSNSRSEMNVSTLELGDSALYLCASSLTKAGGPYYNEQFFGPGTRLTVL.

This chain joins TRBV7-9 and TRBJ2-5; 11 bases agree with TRBD2. The CDR3 contains 15 residues. The V gene end was trimmed by 5 bases and the J gene end by 2 bases; junction bases not matched to a gene: 4. Germline V lookup: CDR1 SEHNR, CDR2 FQNEAQ (reference sequence). The CDR3 reads CASSPGLAEQETQYF. CDR3 coding DNA: TGTGCCAGCAGCCCGGGACTAGCGGAGCAAGAGACCCAGTACTTC.

The V and J genes are TRBV27 and TRBJ2-3; no definite D call. Germline-derived CDR1 and CDR2 are MNHEY and SMNVEV (reference sequence). The CDR3 consists of 14 residues. The ends were cut back, 3 bases at V and 4 bases at J, with 11 bases in the middle. The DNA of the CDR3 is TGTGCCAGCAGTTTGTCGTGGGAAGCAGATACGCAGTATTTT. This gives the protein CASSLSWEADTQYF.

This chain joins TRBV7-2 and TRBJ1-1; D is unclear. There are 15 residues in the CDR3. Germline CDR1 SGHTA, CDR2 FQGNSA. The V end was cut by 3 bases, the J end by 4 bases, with 15 bases between. The CDR3 DNA is TGTGCCAGCAGCTTTCTGTACGGTTGGGGCACTGAAGCTTTCTTT. Protein sequence: CASSFLYGWGTEAFF.

This rearrangement joins TRBV6-5 to TRBJ2-7; D is possibly TRBD2 (5 bases). Germline values: CDR1 MNHEY, CDR2 SVGAGI. The V end was cut by 8 bases, the J end by 1 base, with 12 bases between. The CDR3 has 13 residues. The CDR3 spells CASGETESYEQYF. DNA for the CDR3: TGTGCCAGCGGGGAGACGGAATCCTACGAGCAGTACTTC.

Here the CDR3 DNA reads TGTGCCAGCTCCCCCGGGACAGGGGGCGCAGATACGCAGTATTTT. This gives the protein CASSPGTGGADTQYF. The chain joins TRBV18 to TRBJ2-3, with 12 bases identical to TRBD1. V trimming: 6 bases; J trimming: 4 bases; junction bases outside the gene matches: 5. This CDR3 has 15 residues. CDR1 and CDR2 from the germline V gene are KGHSH and LQKENI.